Presented here are 18 T cell receptor delta chains from one specimen sequenced in a study of delta chains in infants with herpesvirus infections. TCR cDNA was made from PBMC RNA with gamma- and delta-chain-specific primers. TCRdb called clones from the RT-PCR reads again using CATT. The sample lists 300 to 350 delta-chain clones, under 35% occurring once. The sample in question was peripheral blood, obtained at time point 3 of longitudinal follow-up. These receptors all come from a human donor who was a Ugandan infant, either HIV-exposed or HIV-unexposed (not recorded which).

This clone qualifies as large (0.1 to 1%). The chain recombines TRDV2 with TRDJ3, with 10 bases fitting TRDD3. CDR3 length: 18 residues. The V gene end was trimmed by 1 base and the J gene end by 0 bases; junction bases not matched to a gene: 2. Germline values: CDR1 GEAIGNYY, CDR2 EKD. CDR3 loop: CACDTGGYRSWDTRQMFF. DNA for the CDR3: TGTGCCTGTGACACTGGGGGATACCGCTCCTGGGACACCCGACAGATGTTTTTC.

On this clone itself: Given a much more abundant clone one base away, this may be a read error. The identical CDR3 is also encoded by other nucleotide sequences in the sample. This chain joins TRDV2 and TRDJ3; D perhaps matches TRDD3 (5 bases). The germline CDR1 and CDR2 sequences are GEAIGNYY and EKD. This CDR3 comprises 20 residues. Trimming cost V 0 bases and J 0 bases, with 17 bases left between them. This CDR3 reads CACDTVRTGGYSWDTRQMFF. The CDR3 DNA is TGTGCCTGTGACACCGTACGTACTGGAGGATACTCCTGGGACACCCGACAGATGTTTTTC.

Comments on this clone: A far larger clone is one base from this, pointing to a likely read error. The chain combines TRDV1 with TRDJ1, with 10 nucleotides matching TRDD3. Per the germline V gene, CDR1 is TSWWSYY and CDR2 is QGS. Unmatched junction bases numbered 37, after V lost 3 bases and J lost 6 bases. The CDR3 is 25 residues long. The chain's CDR3 is CALGELQSYIEGVLGDELVGNKLIF. CDR3 DNA sequence: TGTGCTCTTGGGGAGCTTCAATCCTACATCGAAGGTGTACTGGGGGATGAGTTGGTGGGCAATAAACTCATCTTT.

This clone is large in the sample. This chain joins TRAV23/DV6 and TRDJ1, with D possibly TRDD2 on 5 matching bases. Germline CDR1 reads NTAFDY; CDR2 reads IRPDVSE (reference sequence). This CDR3 contains 20 residues. V lost 0 bases and J lost 2, with 29 bases in between. CDR3 bases: TGTGCAGCAAGCATGGCGACAAAAGCCCGGATTCCTCCTGAGACCGATAAACTCATCTTT. Translation gives CAASMATKARIPPETDKLIF.

This clone was recorded a few times. The chain couples TRDV1 to TRDJ1; D is unclear. The V end lost 1 base, the J end lost 7 bases, and 28 bases lay between the germline ends. Germline CDR1 and CDR2: TSWWSYY and QGS. The CDR3 runs 19 residues. For the CDR3, the DNA is TGTGCTCTTGGGGAACAAGTTGGACCCCGCATGCCATTACTAGTTAAACTCATCTTT. It specifies CALGEQVGPRMPLLVKLIF.

This clone qualifies as large (0.1 to 1%). This sequence joins TRDV2 and TRDJ3, with TRDD3 matching over 11 bases. Germline values: CDR1 GEAIGNYY, CDR2 EKD. This CDR3 has 20 residues. J lost 0 bases, V lost 0 bases, and 6 bases had no gene match. The CDR3 sequence is CACDTVLGDKRSWDTRQMFF. The DNA for the CDR3 is TGTGCCTGTGACACCGTACTGGGGGATAAACGCTCCTGGGACACCCGACAGATGTTTTTC.

In this sample, this clone turned up a few times. Here the CDR3 DNA reads TGTGCCTTTATCCGGGACCGTTACACCGATAAACTCATCTTT. Translating it yields CAFIRDRYTDKLIF. The chain uses TRDV3 and TRDJ1; D ambiguous. Per the germline V gene, CDR1 is TVYSNPD and CDR2 is GDNSRS (reference sequence). The CDR3 runs 14 residues. The V and J ends lost 1 base and 0 bases respectively, with 12 bases between them. The whole variable domain, filled in from reference TRDV3 and TRDJ1, reads CDKVTQSSPDQTVASGSEVVLLCTYDTVYSNPDLFWYRIRPDYSFQFVFYGDNSRSEGADFTQGRFSVKHILTQKAFHLVISPVRTEDSATYYCAFIRDRYTDKLIFGKGTRVTVEP.

Note on this clone: A far larger clone differs by one base, so this is likely a read error. Distinct nucleotide sequences in the sample also encode this CDR3. The chain carries TRDV2 and TRDJ1; weak D call: TRDD3 (6 bases). The germline V gene encodes CDR1 GEAIGNYY and CDR2 EKD. V was shortened by 0 bases and J by 1 base, with 11 bases between the two germline ends. The CDR3 is made up of 15 amino acids. DNA of the CDR3: TGTGCCTGTGACACCCCCTGGGGAATCACCGATAAACTCATCTTT. Protein sequence: CACDTPWGITDKLIF.

As to this clone: Possible read error: a much larger clone is one base away. The chain is built from TRDV1 and TRDJ1; 10 bases align to TRDD3. The CDR3 consists of 23 residues. CDR1 is TSWWSYY and CDR2 is QGS in the germline V gene. V was clipped by 0 bases and J by 2 bases; unmatched bases: 24. The CDR3 loop is CALGELSFLVNRLGDMGTDKLIF. In DNA form, the CDR3 reads TGTGCTCTTGGGGAACTCTCGTTCCTCGTCAATCGGCTGGGGGATATGGGGACCGATAAACTCATCTTT.

Turning to this clone: This likely reflects a read error, since a far larger clone is one base away. The gene calls are TRDV1 and TRDJ1; TRDD3 matches at 10 bases. There are 23 residues in the CDR3. With V trimmed by 2 bases and J by 0 bases, 24 bases remained unmatched. Germline CDR1 and CDR2: TSWWSYY and QGS. Here the CDR3 DNA reads TGTGCTCTTGGGGAAACAGTCTTCCCCACTGATTTTGATACTGGGGGATACACCGATAAACTCATCTTT. This translates into CALGETVFPTDFDTGGYTDKLIF.

Notes on this clone: Given a far larger clone just one base away, this is likely a sequencing read error. The same CDR3 is also encoded by other DNA sequences in this sample. V is TRDV2 and J is TRDJ2; 9 nucleotides line up with TRDD3. Germline assignment: CDR1 GEAIGNYY and CDR2 EKD. V lost 2 bases and J lost 5; bases outside the gene matches: 2. This CDR3 contains 14 residues. The CDR3 region has the DNA TGTGCCTGTGACATACTGGGGGACACAGCACAACTCTTCTTT. This encodes CACDILGDTAQLFF.

This clone qualifies as large (0.1 to 1%). The chain couples TRDV1 to TRDJ1, with 8 bases aligning to TRDD2. CDR1 TSWWSYY and CDR2 QGS come from the germline V gene. Trimming removed 4 bases from V and 3 bases from J; junction bases left unmatched: 13. This CDR3 comprises 17 residues. CDR3 DNA sequence: TGTGCTCTTGGGGGCACTTCCTACGTGCGTGGCGCCGATAAACTCATCTTT. It translates to CALGGTSYVRGADKLIF.

A J gene of TRDJ2 was called, though the V gene was not; the table's TRDD3 call for D was not verified on the DNA. The CDR3 totals 29 residues. In DNA, the CDR3 is TGCAGTGGTATCAACGCAGAGTACATGGGGAGCAAGGTTTTTCGTAATGATGCCTGTGGTAGTGCTTTGACAGCACAACTCTTCTTT. As protein: CSGINAEYMGSKVFRNDACGSALTAQLFF.

In this sample, this clone turned up once. The chain couples TRDV1 to TRDJ1; weak D call: TRDD3 (5 bases). Trimming cost V 6 bases and J 3 bases, with 8 bases left between them. The germline V gene encodes CDR1 TSWWSYY and CDR2 QGS. This CDR3 contains 12 residues. This CDR3 is CALGDTPDKLIF. Written as DNA, the CDR3 is TGTGCTCTTGGTGATACACCCGATAAACTCATCTTT.

By sample share, this clone is large. The chain couples TRDV1 to TRDJ1, with a tentative D call TRDD2 (5 bases). This CDR3 spans 23 amino acids. Per the germline V gene, CDR1 is TSWWSYY and CDR2 is QGS. The ends were cut back, 5 bases at V and 0 bases at J, with 37 bases in the middle. DNA for the CDR3: TGTGCTCTTGGGAACAAAAGGGTAAGCTACCTACGACGAGGATTCGAGTACACCGATAAACTCATCTTT. Residues: CALGNKRVSYLRRGFEYTDKLIF.

About this clone: The likely explanation is a read error, given a far larger clone one base away. J is TRDJ2 and V is TRDV2, with 9 bases lining up with TRDD3. This CDR3 is built from 20 residues. Germline V gene lookup returns CDR1 GEAIGNYY and CDR2 EKD. CDR3 sequence (DNA): TGTGCCTGTGACACTATCGGGGGTACTGGGGGACGTTCTTTGACAGAACAACTCTTCTTT. Protein: CACDTIGGTGGRSLTEQLFF.

In regard to this clone: This likely reflects a read error, since a far larger clone is one base away. V is TRDV1 and J is TRDJ1, with 11 bases that match TRDD3. The CDR3 consists of 20 residues. Trimming cost V 4 bases and J 0 bases; bases outside gene matches: 16. In germline, CDR1 is TSWWSYY, CDR2 QGS. The DNA for the CDR3 is TGTGCTCTTGGGGTTCCCCTCTACGGCTGGGGGATACAAGACACCGATAAACTCATCTTT. It translates to CALGVPLYGWGIQDTDKLIF.

Sample share makes this clone large. This chain uses TRDV1 with TRDJ2; D may be TRDD3 (6 bases). CDR1 is TSWWSYY and CDR2 is QGS in the germline V gene. CDR3 size: 18 residues. V gave up 1 base and J gave up 4 bases, with 19 bases separating them. For the CDR3, the DNA is TGTGCTCTTGGGGAACGTTACTGGGACCCAGGGGAGACAGCACAACTCTTCTTT. This gives the protein CALGERYWDPGETAQLFF.